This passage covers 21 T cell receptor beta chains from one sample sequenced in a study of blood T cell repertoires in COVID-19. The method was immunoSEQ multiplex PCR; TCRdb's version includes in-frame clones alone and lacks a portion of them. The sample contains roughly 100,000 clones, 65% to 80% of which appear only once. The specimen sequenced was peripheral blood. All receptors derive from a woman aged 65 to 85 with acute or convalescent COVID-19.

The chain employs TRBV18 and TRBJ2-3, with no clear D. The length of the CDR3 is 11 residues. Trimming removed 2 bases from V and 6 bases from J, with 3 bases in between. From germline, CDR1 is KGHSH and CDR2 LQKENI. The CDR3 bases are TGTGCCAGCTCACCATCGGATACGCAGTATTTT. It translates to CASSPSDTQYF.

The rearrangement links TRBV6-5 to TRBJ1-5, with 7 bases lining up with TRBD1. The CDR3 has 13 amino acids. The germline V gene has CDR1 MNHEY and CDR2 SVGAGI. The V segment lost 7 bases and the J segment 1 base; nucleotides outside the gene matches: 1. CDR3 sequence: CASKDRSNQPQHF. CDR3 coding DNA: TGTGCCAGCAAGGACAGGAGCAATCAGCCCCAGCATTTT.

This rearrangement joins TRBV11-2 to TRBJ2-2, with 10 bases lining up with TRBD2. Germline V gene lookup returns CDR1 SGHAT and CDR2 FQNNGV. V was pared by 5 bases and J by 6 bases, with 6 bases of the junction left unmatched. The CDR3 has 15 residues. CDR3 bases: TGTGCCAGCAGCCCTTTAGCGGGGGGTTCCGGGGAGCTGTTTTTT. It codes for CASSPLAGGSGELFF.

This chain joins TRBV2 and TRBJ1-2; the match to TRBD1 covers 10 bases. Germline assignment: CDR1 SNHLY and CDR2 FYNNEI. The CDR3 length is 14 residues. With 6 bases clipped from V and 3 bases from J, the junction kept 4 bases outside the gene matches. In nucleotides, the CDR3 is TGTGCCAGCAGGAAGGACAGGGGGGACTATGGCTACACCTTC. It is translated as CASRKDRGDYGYTF.

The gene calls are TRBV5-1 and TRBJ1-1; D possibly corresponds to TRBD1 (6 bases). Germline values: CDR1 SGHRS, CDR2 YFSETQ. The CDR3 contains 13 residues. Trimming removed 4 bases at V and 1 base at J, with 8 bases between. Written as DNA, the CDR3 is TGCGCCAGCAGCCGAGGGGGGAACACTGAAGCTTTCTTT. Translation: CASSRGGNTEAFF.

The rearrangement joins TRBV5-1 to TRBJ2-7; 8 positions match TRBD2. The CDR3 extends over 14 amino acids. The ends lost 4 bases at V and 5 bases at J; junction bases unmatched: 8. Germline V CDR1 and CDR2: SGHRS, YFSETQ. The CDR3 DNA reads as TGCGCCAGCAGCCCCGGGGGGGCTGGGAACGAGCAGTACTTC. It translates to CASSPGGAGNEQYF.

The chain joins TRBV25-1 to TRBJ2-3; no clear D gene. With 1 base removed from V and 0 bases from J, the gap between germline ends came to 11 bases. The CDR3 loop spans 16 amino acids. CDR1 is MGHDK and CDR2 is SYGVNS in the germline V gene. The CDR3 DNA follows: TGTGCCAGCAGTGAATCGGGTTACGCAAGCACAGATACGCAGTATTTT. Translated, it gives CASSESGYASTDTQYF.

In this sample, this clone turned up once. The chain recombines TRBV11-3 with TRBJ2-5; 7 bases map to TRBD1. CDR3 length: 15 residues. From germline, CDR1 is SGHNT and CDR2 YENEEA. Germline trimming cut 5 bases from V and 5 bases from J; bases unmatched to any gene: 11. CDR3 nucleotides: TGTGCCAGCAGCATACACACAGGGGCCGGGGAGACCCAGTACTTC. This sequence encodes CASSIHTGAGETQYF.

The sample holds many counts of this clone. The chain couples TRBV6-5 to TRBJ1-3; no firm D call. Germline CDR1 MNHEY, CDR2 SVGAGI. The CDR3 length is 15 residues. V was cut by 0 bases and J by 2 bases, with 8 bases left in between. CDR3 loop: CASSYSSVAGNTIYF. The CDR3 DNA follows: TGTGCCAGCAGTTACTCATCCGTTGCTGGAAACACCATATATTTT.

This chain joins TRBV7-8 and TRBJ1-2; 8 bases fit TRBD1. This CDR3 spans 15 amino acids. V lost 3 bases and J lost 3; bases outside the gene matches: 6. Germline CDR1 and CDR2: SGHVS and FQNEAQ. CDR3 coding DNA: TGTGCCAGCAGCTTGTCAGGGGGCGCGGACTATGGCTACACCTTC. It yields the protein CASSLSGGADYGYTF. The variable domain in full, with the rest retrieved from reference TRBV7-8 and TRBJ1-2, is GAGVSQSPRYKVAKRGQDVALRCDPISGHVSLFWYQQALGQGPEFLTYFQNEAQLDKSGLPSDRFFAERPEGSVSTLKIQRTQQEDSAVYLCASSLSGGADYGYTFGSGTRLTVV.

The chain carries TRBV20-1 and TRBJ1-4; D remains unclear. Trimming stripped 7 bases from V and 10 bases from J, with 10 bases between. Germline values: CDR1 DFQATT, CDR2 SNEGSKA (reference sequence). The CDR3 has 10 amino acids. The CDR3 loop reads CSGALGKLFF. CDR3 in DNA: TGCAGTGGAGCCCTTGGAAAACTGTTTTTT.

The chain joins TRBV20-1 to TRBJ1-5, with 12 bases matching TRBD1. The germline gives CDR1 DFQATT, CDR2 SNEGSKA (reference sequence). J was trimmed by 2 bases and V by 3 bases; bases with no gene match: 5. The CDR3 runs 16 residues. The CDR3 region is CSASGTGGWGNQPQHF. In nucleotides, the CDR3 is TGCAGTGCTAGTGGGACAGGGGGCTGGGGCAATCAGCCCCAGCATTTT.

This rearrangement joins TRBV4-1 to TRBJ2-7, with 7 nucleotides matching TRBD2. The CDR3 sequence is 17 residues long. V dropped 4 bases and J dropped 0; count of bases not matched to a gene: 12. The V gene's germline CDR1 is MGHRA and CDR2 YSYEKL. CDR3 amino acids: CASSPSVGGGSSYEQYF. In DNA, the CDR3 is TGCGCCAGCAGCCCCTCCGTGGGCGGGGGAAGCTCCTACGAGCAGTACTTC.

CDR3 in amino acids: CASSLAGIGQGNGYTF. CDR3 nucleotide sequence: TGTGCCAGCAGCTTGGCCGGGATCGGACAGGGGAATGGCTACACCTTC. J is TRBJ1-2 and V is TRBV5-4; 9 nucleotides match TRBD1. J gave up 6 bases and V 0 bases, and 9 bases lay outside the gene matches. Germline values: CDR1 SGHNT, CDR2 YYREEE (reference sequence). The CDR3 is 16 amino acids.

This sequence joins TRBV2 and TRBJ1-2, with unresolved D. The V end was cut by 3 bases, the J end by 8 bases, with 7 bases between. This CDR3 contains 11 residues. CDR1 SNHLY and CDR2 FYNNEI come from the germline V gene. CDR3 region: CASSDFLGYTF. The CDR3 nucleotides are TGTGCCAGCAGTGATTTCCTAGGCTACACCTTC.

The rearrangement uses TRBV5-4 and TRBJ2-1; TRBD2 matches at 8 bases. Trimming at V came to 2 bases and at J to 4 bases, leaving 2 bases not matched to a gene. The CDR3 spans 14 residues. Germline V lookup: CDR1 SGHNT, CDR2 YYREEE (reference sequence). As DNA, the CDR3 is TGTGCCAGCAGCTTAGCGGGGGAATACAATGAGCAGTTCTTC. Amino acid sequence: CASSLAGEYNEQFF.

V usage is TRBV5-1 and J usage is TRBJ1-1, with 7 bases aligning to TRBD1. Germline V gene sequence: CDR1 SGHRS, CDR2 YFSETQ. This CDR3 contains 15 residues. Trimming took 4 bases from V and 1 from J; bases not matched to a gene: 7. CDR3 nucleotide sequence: TGCGCCAGCAGCAACAGGGGTGCGGGGAACACTGAAGCTTTCTTT. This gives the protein CASSNRGAGNTEAFF.

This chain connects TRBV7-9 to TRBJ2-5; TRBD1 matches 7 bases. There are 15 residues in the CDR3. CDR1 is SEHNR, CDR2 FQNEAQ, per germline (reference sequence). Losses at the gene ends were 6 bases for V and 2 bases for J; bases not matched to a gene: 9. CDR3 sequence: CASSLRRGQQETQYF. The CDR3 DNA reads TGTGCCAGCAGTCTTCGTAGGGGACAGCAAGAGACCCAGTACTTC.

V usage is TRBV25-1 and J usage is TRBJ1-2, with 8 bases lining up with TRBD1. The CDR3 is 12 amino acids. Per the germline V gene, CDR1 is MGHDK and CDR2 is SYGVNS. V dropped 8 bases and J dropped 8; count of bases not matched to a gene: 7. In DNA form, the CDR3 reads TGTGCCAGCTCGGACAGGGTGGGGGGCTACACCTTC. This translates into CASSDRVGGYTF.

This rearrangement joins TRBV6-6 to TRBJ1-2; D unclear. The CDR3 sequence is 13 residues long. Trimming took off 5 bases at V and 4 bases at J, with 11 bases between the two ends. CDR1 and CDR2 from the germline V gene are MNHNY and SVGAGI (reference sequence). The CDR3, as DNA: TGTGCCAGCAGTACCGGGTATGGCTATGGCTACACCTTC. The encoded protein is CASSTGYGYGYTF.

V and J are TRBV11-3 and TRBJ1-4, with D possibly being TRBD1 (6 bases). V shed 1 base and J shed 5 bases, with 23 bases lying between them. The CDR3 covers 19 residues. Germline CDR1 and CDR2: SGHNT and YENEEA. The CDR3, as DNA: TGTGCCAGCAGCTTAGGCCCGGAGTTTGACAGGCAGTACAATGAAAAACTGTTTTTT. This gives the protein CASSLGPEFDRQYNEKLFF.